This TCR beta chain was retrieved from a study of molecular identifiers for immune sequencing clone quantification. Study background: Four portions were sequenced after RNA from around 20,000 or 99,000 naive CD8 cells was split five ways in replicates.

The length of the CDR3 is 15 residues. Trimming left V 1 base short and J 2 bases short, with 12 bases between. From germline, CDR1 is LGHNA and CDR2 YSLEER. Naive CD8 sequencing libraries were generated from 20,000 to 1,000,000 sorted cells, with 10%, 30% or 50% RNA as input. Using its own MiXCR run on the PCR reads, TCRdb lists one record per CDR3 protein. The profile shows approximately 550,000 distinct CDR3 sequences, 25% of them singletons. The receptor comes from a human donor in good health. Some libraries in this study had Jurkat cell RNA spiked in. The sequencing input was naive CD8+ T cells from blood, with Jurkat cell RNA spiked in. The subset here: FACS-sorted CD8+CD4-CCR7+CD45RA+ naive T cells. V usage is TRBV4-3 and J usage is TRBJ2-7, with TRBD1 as a possible D gene (5 bases). CDR3 in amino acids: CASSQAATDTYEQYF. The CDR3 DNA follows: TGCGCCAGCAGCCAAGCCGCCACGGACACCTACGAGCAGTACTTC.